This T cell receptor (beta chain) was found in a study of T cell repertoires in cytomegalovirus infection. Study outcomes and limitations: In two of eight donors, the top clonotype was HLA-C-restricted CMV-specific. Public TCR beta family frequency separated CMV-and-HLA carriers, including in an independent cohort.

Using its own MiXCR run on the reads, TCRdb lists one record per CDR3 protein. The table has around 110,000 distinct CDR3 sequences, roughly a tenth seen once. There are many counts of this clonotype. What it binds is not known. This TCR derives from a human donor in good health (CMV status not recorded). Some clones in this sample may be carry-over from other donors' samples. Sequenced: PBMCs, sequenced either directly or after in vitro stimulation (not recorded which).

The DNA of the CDR3 is TGTGCCAGCAGTTTATCGGGAATTGGCTACACCTTC. It codes for CASSLSGIGYTF. The V call is TRBV12-3 or TRBV12-4, the J call TRBJ1-2; no reliable D call. This CDR3 spans 12 amino acids. V dropped 2 bases and J dropped 7 bases, with 8 bases sitting between them.